This passage covers 32 T cell receptor beta chains from one sample sequenced in a study of T-cell reconstitution after alpha-beta-depleted transplantation in children. Researchers prepared the TCRbeta library using unique molecular identifiers, the study reports. TCRdb re-derived calls from the PCR reads in MiXCR, one entry per CDR3 protein. Of over 200,000 distinct CDR3 sequences in the sample, roughly 9% were seen once. The sequenced sample was PBMCs from the stem cell graft donor, obtained from the stem cell graft. The receptors shown here come from a human donor who donated a stem cell graft to a child with acute lymphoblastic leukemia.

This clonotype was observed at least ten times. This chain uses TRBV24-1 with TRBJ1-4, with D perhaps matching TRBD1 (6 bases). Germline V CDR1 and CDR2: KGHDR, SFDVKD. Trimming took 2 bases from V and 5 from J, leaving 8 bases between them. The length of the CDR3 is 14 residues. The CDR3 region has the DNA TGTGCCACCAGTGATTCAGGGGTGAATGAAAAACTGTTTTTT. It is translated as CATSDSGVNEKLFF.

This clonotype was detected a few times. V usage is TRBV12-3 or TRBV12-4 and J usage is TRBJ1-2, with TRBD1 identical over 7 bases. Trimming removed 6 bases from V and 2 bases from J; junction bases left unmatched: 6. The CDR3 totals 14 residues. CDR3 in amino acids: CASSRDSDNYGYTF. CDR3 nucleotide sequence: TGTGCCAGCAGCCGGGACAGCGACAACTATGGCTACACCTTC.

CDR3 DNA sequence: TGTGCCAGCAGCCCTTTTCACGGGGGATACAATGAGCAGTTCTTC. Translating it yields CASSPFHGGYNEQFF. This chain links TRBV12-3 or TRBV12-4 with TRBJ2-1; a possible D gene is TRBD2 (6 bases). V shed 6 bases and J shed 4 bases, with 16 bases lying between them. This CDR3 comprises 15 residues.

This clonotype appeared a few times. The genes are TRBV7-9 and TRBJ2-7; 9 bases fit TRBD1. The CDR3 loop spans 15 amino acids. Germline CDR1 is SEHNR and CDR2 is FQNEAQ (reference sequence). The V gene end was trimmed by 6 bases and the J gene end by 1 base; junction bases not matched to a gene: 7. CDR3 nucleotides: TGTGCCAGCAGGCGAACCGGGACAGGGTCCTACGAGCAGTACTTC. Translated: CASRRTGTGSYEQYF. The entire variable domain, with the rest obtained from reference TRBV7-9 and TRBJ2-7, is as follows: DTGVSQNPRHKITKRGQNVTFRCDPISEHNRLYWYRQTLGQGPEFLTYFQNEAQLEKSRLLSDRFSAERPKGSFSTLEIQRTEQGDSAMYLCASRRTGTGSYEQYFGPGTRLTVT.

This clonotype showed up many times. This chain uses TRBV5-1 with TRBJ2-5; TRBD1 might be the D (6 bases). The CDR3 length is 14 residues. CDR1 and CDR2 (germline): SGHRS, YFSETQ. With 4 bases removed from V and 0 bases from J, the gap between germline ends came to 10 bases. The CDR3 nucleotides are TGCGCCAGCAGCCTCCGGGACAACCAAGAGACCCAGTACTTC. This translates into CASSLRDNQETQYF.

V and J are TRBV4-3 and TRBJ2-7; the D gene is possibly TRBD1 (5 bases). The ends were cut back, 0 bases at V and 9 bases at J, with 21 bases in the middle. The CDR3 covers 16 residues. Per the germline V gene, CDR1 is LGHNA and CDR2 is YSLEER. This CDR3 is CASSQDLVGALYVQYF. CDR3 nucleotide sequence: TGCGCCAGCAGCCAAGATTTAGTAGGGGCCCTTTATGTGCAGTACTTC.

The rearrangement uses TRBV7-9 and TRBJ1-1; tentatively, D is TRBD1 (6 bases). Per germline, CDR1 SEHNR and CDR2 FQNEAQ (reference sequence). The CDR3 covers 15 residues. V was pared by 5 bases and J by 5 bases, with 18 bases between. The CDR3 DNA sequence: TGTGCCAGCAGCACCCGACAGGCCGGGGGAACTGAAGCTTTCTTT. Protein sequence: CASSTRQAGGTEAFF.

This clonotype showed up just a few times. The chain carries TRBV5-1 and TRBJ1-2, with no clear D. This CDR3 is 14 amino acids long. Between the trimmed V and J ends, which lost 0 bases and 10 bases, there was a span of 16 bases. Germline CDR1 reads SGHRS; CDR2 reads YFSETQ. The CDR3 protein is CASSLDVGVPSYTF. DNA for the CDR3: TGCGCCAGCAGCTTGGATGTGGGTGTCCCTTCCTACACCTTC.

A few counts support this clonotype. This chain connects TRBV20-1 to TRBJ2-5; 12 nucleotides agree with TRBD2. With 6 bases clipped from V and 4 bases from J, the junction kept 12 bases outside the gene matches. The V gene's germline CDR1 is DFQATT and CDR2 SNEGSKA (reference sequence). The CDR3 length is 16 residues. The CDR3 protein is CSATIELAGGVETQYF. Written as DNA, the CDR3 is TGCAGTGCAACCATAGAACTAGCGGGGGGTGTAGAGACCCAGTACTTC.

This clonotype was observed at least ten times. J is TRBJ2-3 and V is TRBV12-3 or TRBV12-4; D is possibly TRBD1 (6 bases). The CDR3 is made up of 13 amino acids. Trimming took off 1 base at V and 6 bases at J, with 8 bases between the two ends. Here the CDR3 reads CASSLVRGDTQYF. CDR3 bases: TGTGCCAGCAGTTTAGTGAGGGGGGATACGCAGTATTTT.

This clonotype appeared a few times. This chain uses TRBV20-1 with TRBJ2-1; D gene unclear. The CDR3 is 16 residues long. V was trimmed by 5 bases and J by 0 bases, leaving 17 bases between them. Germline CDR1 and CDR2: DFQATT and SNEGSKA (reference sequence). The CDR3 nucleotides read TGCAGTGCTTCCCCCGTGGACGGAGACTCCTACAATGAGCAGTTCTTC. Encoded protein: CSASPVDGDSYNEQFF.

This chain joins TRBV6-5 and TRBJ2-1; 7 nucleotides agree with TRBD2. Germline V CDR1 and CDR2: MNHEY, SVGAGI. J gave up 6 bases and V 0 bases, and 5 bases lay outside the gene matches. CDR3 length: 15 amino acids. CDR3 in amino acids: CASSYSGGVSNEQFF. CDR3 DNA: TGTGCCAGCAGTTACTCGGGGGGGGTCAGCAATGAGCAGTTCTTC.

This clonotype has just one count. The J gene is TRBJ2-1, the V gene TRBV19; 10 nucleotides match TRBD2. CDR3 length: 18 residues. With 6 bases clipped from V and 8 bases from J, the junction kept 19 bases outside the gene matches. The germline V gene has CDR1 LNHDA and CDR2 SQIVND (reference sequence). CDR3 loop: CASRSGGSGGPVGDEQFF. Written as DNA, the CDR3 is TGTGCCAGTAGATCCGGGGGTAGCGGGGGGCCAGTCGGGGATGAGCAGTTCTTC.

This clonotype occurred many times. V usage is TRBV18 and J usage is TRBJ1-1; TRBD1 aligns across 12 bases. The CDR3 has 18 residues. The junction had 12 bases not matched to a gene; V was cut back by 4 bases and J by 3 bases. Germline V CDR1 and CDR2: KGHSH, LQKENI. This CDR3 is CASSLLGQGALKDTEAFF. The CDR3 region has the DNA TGTGCCAGCTCACTCTTGGGACAGGGGGCGCTTAAGGACACTGAAGCTTTCTTT.

This clonotype was observed a few times. The chain carries TRBV19 and TRBJ2-1; 14 nucleotides align to TRBD2. The ends lost 10 bases at V and 9 bases at J; junction bases unmatched: 14. Per the germline V gene, CDR1 is LNHDA and CDR2 is SQIVND (reference sequence). This CDR3 is 16 amino acids long. The CDR3 nucleotides are TGTGCCACAACCCAACGACTAGCGGGGGGGCCGGGTGAGCAGTTCTTC. Its protein product is CATTQRLAGGPGEQFF.

This clonotype appeared many times. V is TRBV10-3 and J is TRBJ2-2; 7 bases are a match to TRBD2. CDR3 length equals 13 residues. Germline loops: CDR1 ENHRY, CDR2 SYGVKD. Trimming at V came to 4 bases and at J to 4 bases, leaving 0 bases not matched to a gene. The CDR3 spells CAISGGGTGELFF. CDR3 DNA sequence: TGTGCCATCAGTGGGGGGGGCACCGGGGAGCTGTTTTTT.

This clonotype was counted between two and nine times. The rearrangement joins TRBV5-6 to TRBJ1-1; TRBD1 agrees at 10 bases. The CDR3 is 14 residues long. CDR1 is SGHDT, CDR2 YYEEEE, per germline. The trim removed 5 bases at V and 6 bases at J, leaving 7 bases unmatched. CDR3 in DNA: TGTGCCAGCAGACGGGACAGGGGTTTGTCTGAAGCTTTCTTT. This translates into CASRRDRGLSEAFF.

This clonotype was recorded a few times. This chain uses TRBV5-1 with TRBJ2-2; D is uncertain. V lost 4 bases, J lost 6 bases, and 10 bases lay in between. This CDR3 comprises 13 residues. Per the germline V gene, CDR1 is SGHRS and CDR2 is YFSETQ. CDR3 protein: CASSGYGSGELFF. The CDR3 DNA is TGCGCCAGCAGCGGGTACGGGTCCGGGGAGCTGTTTTTT.

The V and J genes are TRBV20-1 and TRBJ1-1; the D is unclear. Germline V CDR1 and CDR2: DFQATT, SNEGSKA (reference sequence). The CDR3 totals 14 residues. Trimming took 6 bases from V and 4 from J, leaving 18 bases between them. For the CDR3, the DNA is TGCAGTGCGTACGGAGGTAGGCTCTCCACTGAAGCTTTCTTT. It translates to CSAYGGRLSTEAFF.

Only a few counts were recorded for this clonotype. V is TRBV7-9 and J is TRBJ2-7; D might be TRBD1 or TRBD2, each matching 5 bases. Trimming stripped 2 bases from V and 2 bases from J, with 10 bases between. CDR3 length: 14 residues. The V gene's germline CDR1 is SEHNR and CDR2 FQNEAQ (reference sequence). Written as DNA, the CDR3 is TGTGCCAGCAGCTTACAGGTGGGACCCTACGAGCAGTACTTC. This sequence encodes CASSLQVGPYEQYF.

This clonotype was seen a handful of times. V is TRBV11-2 and J is TRBJ2-2; D gene unclear. The CDR3 consists of 13 residues. V was trimmed by 5 bases and J by 7 bases, leaving 11 bases between them. Germline loops: CDR1 SGHAT, CDR2 FQNNGV. The DNA for the CDR3 is TGTGCCAGCAGCGTCCGGAGCGACGGGGAGCTGTTTTTT. Translating gives CASSVRSDGELFF.

This clonotype was detected ten times or more. The chain links TRBV7-2 to TRBJ2-5; D call uncertain. CDR3 length: 16 amino acids. CDR1 is SGHTA and CDR2 is FQGNSA in the germline V gene. V lost 5 bases to trimming and J lost 2 bases, with 18 bases between them. CDR3 DNA sequence: TGTGCCAGCAGCCCGGTGGTTGCTAACCGACAAGAGACCCAGTACTTC. This codes for CASSPVVANRQETQYF.

This chain uses TRBV30 with TRBJ2-5; 13 positions agree with TRBD2. This CDR3 region has 16 residues. Trimming took 1 base from V and 5 from J; bases not matched to a gene: 7. Germline assignment: CDR1 GTSNPN and CDR2 SVGIG (reference sequence). In DNA, the CDR3 is TGTGCCTGGAGTGCCCGTGGGACTAGCGGGGTGGAGACCCAGTACTTC. It translates to CAWSARGTSGVETQYF.

This clonotype was picked up many times. The CDR3 region is CASSYGLDPSYEQYF. The CDR3 DNA sequence: TGTGCCAGCAGTTACGGACTAGATCCTTCCTACGAGCAGTACTTC. The V call is TRBV6-2 or TRBV6-3, the J call TRBJ2-7, with 7 bases matching TRBD2. Unmatched junction bases numbered 5, after V lost 2 bases and J lost 1 base. In germline, CDR1 is MNHEY, CDR2 SVGEGT. The CDR3 is 15 amino acids.

In its sample, this clonotype was seen many times. The V and J genes are TRBV5-1 and TRBJ2-5; unclear D gene. CDR1 is SGHRS, CDR2 YFSETQ, per germline. The CDR3 has 13 amino acids. Trimming took off 2 bases at V and 5 bases at J, with 10 bases between the two ends. CDR3 sequence reads: CASSLMGTETQYF. The DNA for the CDR3 is TGCGCCAGCAGCTTAATGGGAACGGAGACCCAGTACTTC.

The V and J genes are TRBV7-2 and TRBJ2-7; 9 nucleotides match TRBD2. V trimming: 1 base; J trimming: 1 base; junction bases outside the gene matches: 5. This CDR3 is 16 amino acids long. In germline, CDR1 is SGHTA, CDR2 FQGNSA. The CDR3 is CASSLVGLAGSYEQYF. The DNA of the CDR3 is TGTGCCAGCAGCTTAGTAGGGCTAGCGGGGTCCTACGAGCAGTACTTC.

This clonotype was recorded at least ten times. This rearrangement joins TRBV10-3 to TRBJ1-2, with TRBD1 identical over 7 bases. Germline CDR1 reads ENHRY; CDR2 reads SYGVKD. V lost 0 bases, J lost 5 bases, and 3 bases stayed unmatched. The length of the CDR3 is 14 residues. This CDR3 is CAISESGGAYGYTF. The CDR3 nucleotides are TGTGCCATCAGTGAGTCAGGGGGCGCGTATGGCTACACCTTC.

The chain employs TRBV19 and TRBJ1-1; D is possibly TRBD1 (6 bases). This CDR3 comprises 13 residues. The germline V gene has CDR1 LNHDA and CDR2 SQIVND (reference sequence). V was cut by 9 bases and J by 8 bases, with 19 bases left in between. The DNA for the CDR3 is TGTGCCAGCCAGGGGCCCCACCAACGAGAAGCTTTCTTT. This gives the protein CASQGPHQREAFF.

At least ten counts were recorded for this clonotype. V is TRBV5-1 and J is TRBJ1-4; a weak D match, TRBD1 (5 bases). The CDR3 sequence is 15 residues long. Germline-derived CDR1 and CDR2 are SGHRS and YFSETQ. The V end was cut by 2 bases, the J end by 8 bases, with 16 bases between. The CDR3 DNA reads TGCGCCAGCAGCTTTCAGGGTCAGGTCGACGAAAAACTGTTTTTT. This encodes CASSFQGQVDEKLFF.

This chain connects TRBV25-1 to TRBJ1-1, with 7 bases identical to TRBD1. In germline, CDR1 is MGHDK, CDR2 SYGVNS. Losses at the gene ends were 6 bases for V and 7 bases for J; bases not matched to a gene: 14. The CDR3 contains 15 residues. The chain's CDR3 is CASRRQGVAFGEAFF. The CDR3 DNA reads TGTGCCAGCAGGAGACAGGGAGTGGCGTTCGGTGAAGCTTTCTTT. The full variable domain, its missing parts supplied by reference TRBV25-1 and TRBJ1-1, is EADIYQTPRYLVIGTGKKITLECSQTMGHDKMYWYQQDPGMELHLIHYSYGVNSTEKGDLSSESTVSRIRTEHFPLTLESARPSHTSQYLCASRRQGVAFGEAFFGQGTRLTVV.

This clonotype was observed many times. This chain joins TRBV4-3 and TRBJ1-1, with D unresolved. Between the trimmed V and J ends, which lost 3 bases and 0 bases, there was a span of 8 bases. CDR1 LGHNA and CDR2 YSLEER come from the germline V gene. There are 14 residues in the CDR3. CDR3 nucleotides: TGCGCCAGCAGCCACGGACGGATGAACACTGAAGCTTTCTTT. Translated, it gives CASSHGRMNTEAFF.

This clonotype has just a few counts. V gene TRBV7-8 combines with J gene TRBJ2-7; the D gene is possibly TRBD1 (6 bases). Germline V gene data show CDR1 as SGHVS and CDR2 as FQNEAQ. Between the trimmed V and J ends, which lost 1 base and 5 bases, there was a span of 9 bases. CDR3 length: 13 residues. CDR3 amino acids: CASSLVGANEQYF. The DNA for the CDR3 is TGTGCCAGCAGCTTAGTGGGGGCGAACGAGCAGTACTTC. The variable domain in full, with the rest retrieved from reference TRBV7-8 and TRBJ2-7, is GAGVSQSPRYKVAKRGQDVALRCDPISGHVSLFWYQQALGQGPEFLTYFQNEAQLDKSGLPSDRFFAERPEGSVSTLKIQRTQQEDSAVYLCASSLVGANEQYFGPGTRLTVT.